This entry lists 20 T cell receptor beta chains sequenced from one sample in a study of blood T cell repertoires in COVID-19. Only in-frame clones appear in the TCRdb table, and some are missing; sequencing was by immunoSEQ multiplex PCR. The profile shows about 88,000 clones, about nine tenths of them singletons. The sample was peripheral blood. The receptors come from a male donor with acute or convalescent COVID-19.

The chain is built from TRBV19 and TRBJ1-1; 8 bases match TRBD1. The CDR3 covers 13 residues. Trimming removed 6 bases from V and 3 bases from J; junction bases left unmatched: 3. Germline V gives CDR1 LNHDA, CDR2 SQIVND (reference sequence). The CDR3 DNA reads as TGTGCCAGTAGATTACAGGGGGACACTGAAGCTTTCTTT. Amino acids: CASRLQGDTEAFF.

The chain is built from TRBV6-1 and TRBJ2-4; 10 bases agree with TRBD1. Trimming at V came to 0 bases and at J to 2 bases, leaving 13 bases not matched to a gene. Germline assignment: CDR1 MNHNS and CDR2 SASEGT. The CDR3 loop spans 20 amino acids. The CDR3 spells CASSEAVTLGQGGSKNIQYF. The CDR3, as DNA: TGTGCCAGCAGTGAAGCGGTCACTCTTGGACAGGGGGGGTCCAAAAACATTCAGTACTTC.

This clone is a singleton in its sample. V usage is TRBV2 and J usage is TRBJ2-2; D gene unclear. Trimming pared 8 bases from V and 1 base from J, leaving 8 bases between. CDR3 length: 13 amino acids. Germline lookup yields CDR1 SNHLY and CDR2 FYNNEI. The CDR3 sequence is CASWSGNTGELFF. For the CDR3, the DNA is TGTGCCAGCTGGTCCGGGAACACCGGGGAGCTGTTTTTT.

This clone appeared once. The rearrangement joins TRBV5-1 to TRBJ2-3; the match to TRBD2 covers 11 bases. The junction had 6 bases not matched to a gene; V was cut back by 7 bases and J by 5 bases. The CDR3 extends over 14 amino acids. The germline CDR1 and CDR2 sequences are SGHRS and YFSETQ. The CDR3 protein is CASGSGTSGDTQYF. CDR3 in DNA: TGCGCCAGCGGTTCGGGGACTAGCGGAGATACGCAGTATTTT.

The V gene is TRBV6-5, the J gene TRBJ1-5, with 10 bases that match TRBD1. CDR1 is MNHEY, CDR2 SVGAGI, per germline. CDR3 length: 14 amino acids. With 4 bases clipped from V and 6 bases from J, the junction kept 3 bases outside the gene matches. The CDR3 bases are TGTGCCAGCAGTTCGGGACAGGGGTCTCAGCCCCAGCATTTT. Amino acids: CASSSGQGSQPQHF.

In its sample, this clone was seen a few times. V gene TRBV5-4 combines with J gene TRBJ2-3, with 12 positions matching TRBD2. CDR1 and CDR2 from the germline V gene are SGHNT and YYREEE (reference sequence). There are 16 residues in the CDR3. V shed 3 bases, J shed 7 bases, and the junction held 9 bases outside the gene matches. The CDR3 sequence: CASSSSLAGGPNTQYF. The CDR3 coding sequence is TGTGCCAGCAGCTCTTCCCTAGCGGGGGGGCCTAATACGCAGTATTTT.

The rearrangement joins TRBV3-1 (or the pseudogene TRBV3-2) to TRBJ2-3; 9 positions agree with TRBD1. The V gene end was trimmed by 0 bases and the J gene end by 4 bases; junction bases not matched to a gene: 8. CDR3 size: 17 residues. Germline V gene sequence: CDR1 LGHDT, CDR2 YNNKEL (reference sequence). CDR3 bases: TGTGCCAGCAGCCAAGATCGTGGGGGACAGGGACCAGATACGCAGTATTTT. It encodes CASSQDRGGQGPDTQYF.

The rearrangement joins TRBV12-3 or TRBV12-4 to TRBJ1-2; D not resolved. The V end lost 5 bases, the J end lost 4 bases, and 5 bases lay between the germline ends. This CDR3 region has 11 residues. CDR3 nucleotide sequence: TGTGCCAGCAGTCGGGGCTATGGCTACACCTTC. Its translation is CASSRGYGYTF.

The chain has TRBV15 and TRBJ1-4; 9 positions match TRBD1. The V gene's germline CDR1 is LNHNV and CDR2 YYDKDF (reference sequence). The CDR3 extends over 13 amino acids. Trimming removed 6 bases from V and 8 bases from J; junction bases left unmatched: 4. The CDR3 here is CATRRTGEEKLFF. In nucleotides, the CDR3 is TGTGCCACCAGACGGACAGGGGAAGAAAAACTGTTTTTT. The variable domain in full, completed from reference TRBV15 and TRBJ1-4, reads DAMVIQNPRYQVTQFGKPVTLSCSQTLNHNVMYWYQQKSSQAPKLLFHYYDKDFNNEADTPDNFQSRRPNTSFCFLDIRSPGLGDTAMYLCATRRTGEEKLFFGSGTQLSVL.

The genes are TRBV19 and TRBJ1-2, with D possibly being TRBD1 (5 bases). This CDR3 is 14 amino acids long. Germline CDR1 and CDR2: LNHDA and SQIVND (reference sequence). V shed 2 bases and J shed 7 bases, with 14 bases lying between them. The CDR3 DNA follows: TGTGCCAGTAGTATACCCAGGGAATTGGGTGGCTACACCTTC. This encodes CASSIPRELGGYTF.

J is TRBJ1-5 and V is TRBV7-8, with 10 bases that match TRBD1. The CDR3 extends over 16 amino acids. CDR1 and CDR2 (germline): SGHVS, FQNEAQ. The trim removed 3 bases at V and 3 bases at J, leaving 5 bases unmatched. The CDR3 here is CASSFSGTGVNQPQHF. In nucleotides, the CDR3 is TGTGCCAGCAGCTTTTCCGGGACAGGGGTCAATCAGCCCCAGCATTTT.

The chain carries TRBV2 and TRBJ2-7; TRBD1 matches 8 bases. This CDR3 is built from 13 residues. Germline values: CDR1 SNHLY, CDR2 FYNNEI. Germline trimming cut 8 bases from V and 5 bases from J; bases unmatched to any gene: 8. The CDR3 protein is CASSRQGLNEQYF. DNA of the CDR3: TGTGCCAGCTCTCGACAGGGGCTCAACGAGCAGTACTTC.

CDR3 coding DNA: TGTGCCAGCAGCCAAGGAGGGACAGGGAGGACTGAAGCTTTCTTT. This translates into CASSQGGTGRTEAFF. The chain recombines TRBV4-2 with TRBJ1-1, with TRBD1 matching over 9 bases. The CDR3 runs 15 residues. Losses at the gene ends were 1 base for V and 5 bases for J; bases not matched to a gene: 5. Germline V lookup: CDR1 LGHNA, CDR2 YNFKEQ.

The genes are TRBV5-4 and TRBJ2-1, with TRBD2 identical over 8 bases. There are 15 residues in the CDR3. V was clipped by 1 base and J by 6 bases; unmatched bases: 6. Per germline, CDR1 SGHNT and CDR2 YYREEE (reference sequence). CDR3 sequence: CASSLQGLVGNEQFF. Written as DNA, the CDR3 is TGTGCCAGCAGCTTGCAGGGACTAGTTGGCAATGAGCAGTTCTTC.

The chain carries TRBV7-8 and TRBJ2-3, with 7 nucleotides matching TRBD1. The V gene's germline CDR1 is SGHVS and CDR2 FQNEAQ. Trimming removed 5 bases from V and 3 bases from J; junction bases left unmatched: 11. This CDR3 is 16 amino acids long. This CDR3 reads CASSGRQGRKTDTQYF. In DNA form, the CDR3 reads TGTGCCAGCAGCGGACGACAGGGAAGGAAGACAGATACGCAGTATTTT.

The chain employs TRBV6-1 and TRBJ1-1; 7 bases align to TRBD1. Trimming at V came to 2 bases and at J to 6 bases, leaving 9 bases not matched to a gene. Germline CDR1 and CDR2: MNHNS and SASEGT. The CDR3 spans 15 residues. The CDR3 here is CASSETGQPSPEAFF. CDR3 coding DNA: TGTGCCAGCAGTGAAACGGGACAGCCCTCCCCTGAAGCTTTCTTT.

This chain connects TRBV6-6 to TRBJ2-7; TRBD1 aligns across 8 bases. Germline V gene data show CDR1 as MNHNY and CDR2 as SVGAGI (reference sequence). V lost 6 bases and J lost 1; bases outside the gene matches: 8. The CDR3 totals 15 residues. CDR3 in amino acids: CASSALDRVSYEQYF. Written as DNA, the CDR3 is TGTGCCAGCAGCGCGCTGGACAGGGTATCCTACGAGCAGTACTTC.

The V call is TRBV7-9, the J call TRBJ2-1, with a weak D call TRBD2 (6 bases). Deletions cut 1 base from V and 4 bases from J, with 11 bases between. CDR3 length: 15 residues. Looked up from germline, CDR1 is SEHNR and CDR2 is FQNEAQ (reference sequence). CDR3: CASSLGLDGYNEQFF. The CDR3 nucleotides are TGTGCCAGCAGCTTAGGACTAGATGGGTACAATGAGCAGTTCTTC.

The chain employs TRBV7-9 and TRBJ1-5; 9 nucleotides match TRBD1. V was clipped by 0 bases and J by 2 bases; unmatched bases: 2. Germline V gene sequence: CDR1 SEHNR, CDR2 FQNEAQ (reference sequence). This CDR3 is built from 16 residues. This CDR3 reads CASSLADRGRNQPQHF. The CDR3 coding sequence is TGTGCCAGCAGCTTAGCGGACAGGGGACGCAATCAGCCCCAGCATTTT.

This chain connects TRBV3-1 (or the pseudogene TRBV3-2) to TRBJ1-3, with no clear D. From germline, CDR1 is LGHDT and CDR2 YNNKEL (reference sequence). Trimming stripped 1 base from V and 2 bases from J, with 9 bases between. The CDR3 runs to 15 residues. CDR3 amino acids: CASSQVAGAGNTIYF. The CDR3, as DNA: TGTGCCAGCAGCCAAGTCGCAGGTGCTGGAAACACCATATATTTT.